The clone carrying this T cell receptor (beta chain) was seen more than once but under ten times. Antigen unknown. J lost 6 bases, V lost 1 base, and 4 bases had no gene match. The CDR3 covers 16 residues. Germline values: CDR1 LGHNT, CDR2 FRNRAP. The data stem from a study of T-cell reconstitution after alpha-beta-depleted transplantation in children. Study-level results: The origin of high day-60 TCRbeta diversity in some patients lay in surviving recipient T cells and thymic progenitors. Reported findings indicate that, about two months after transplant, alpha-beta T cells came from several hundred expanded clones, which were derived from non-depleted graft cells. When one year had passed after transplant, most T-cell counts and diversity came from newly produced T cells.

TCRbeta library construction was performed incorporating unique molecular identifiers. TCRdb re-called the PCR reads with MiXCR, one entry per CDR3 protein. The sample carries 700,000 or so distinct CDR3 sequences, about an eighth recorded once. This sequence joins TRBV12-5 and TRBJ2-2; 11 bases are a match to TRBD1. Sequenced material: PBMCs, taken before TCRalphabeta/CD19-depleted stem cell transplant. The receptor was isolated from a girl aged 2-10 years with congenital amegakaryocytic thrombocytopenia, due to receive a stem cell transplant. CDR3 amino acids: CASGLAWTGGPGELFF. CDR3 bases: TGTGCTAGTGGTTTGGCTTGGACAGGGGGCCCCGGGGAGCTGTTTTTT.